These T cell receptor beta chains were read from a single sample in a study of vaccination and CD4 T cells after COVID-19. TCRdb re-analysed the PCR reads in MiXCR, keeping a single row per CDR3 protein. The profile shows some 8,900 distinct CDR3 sequences, 45% of them singletons. No antigen has been identified for these receptors. The sequenced sample consisted of CD4+ T cells from blood, cultured in vitro. The receptors come from a human donor in good health. The CDR3 runs from the conserved cysteine through the conserved F or W. Each record gives: J gene, V gene, D gene, CDR3 protein. D genes are given only for firm matches.

TRBJ2-1 | TRBV7-8 | - | CASSQPGVQQSSYNEQFF
TRBJ1-6 | TRBV19 | TRBD1 | CASRQGPVLSSYNSPLHF
TRBJ1-2 | TRBV6-5 | TRBD1 | CASSFGAGGRPFYGYTF
TRBJ1-2 | TRBV14 | TRBD1 | CASSQTGTGGRRYGYTF
TRBJ1-6 | TRBV14 | - | CASSQDWVGPLHF
TRBJ1-5 | TRBV6-1 | - | CASSVGQAFNQPQHF
TRBJ1-5 | TRBV20-1 | - | CSASGSGNQPQHF
TRBJ2-6 | TRBV19 | TRBD2 | CASSIRAGTTDSGANVLTF
TRBJ1-2 | TRBV24-1 | - | CATSDHHRAEPGYTF
TRBJ2-5 | TRBV5-4 | - | CASSLRGGLETQYF
TRBJ2-2 | TRBV7-2 | TRBD2 | CASSLAAGGSGLFF
TRBJ1-2 | TRBV29-1 | - | CSVATQEGIYGYTF
TRBJ1-5 | TRBV19 | - | CASQRGRAGNQPQHF
TRBJ1-3 | TRBV4-1 | - | CASSQEVAGHGNTIYF
TRBJ2-1 | TRBV29-1 | - | CSAGGGGSYNEQFF
TRBJ1-1 | TRBV7-9 | TRBD1 | CASSQVGGGEIEAFF
TRBJ2-1 | TRBV20-1 | - | CSARGDGTDGSGEQFF
TRBJ1-6 | TRBV28 | - | CASSSFALADLGSRSPLHF
TRBJ2-7 | TRBV20-1 | - | CSALDGYYEQYF
TRBJ1-2 | TRBV20-1 | TRBD1 | CSAARDRDVGGYTF
TRBJ2-5 | TRBV5-1 | TRBD2 | CASSGDGRAYETQYF
TRBJ2-7 | TRBV19 | TRBD2 | CASKGLAGVGEQYF
TRBJ2-5 | TRBV5-1 | TRBD2 | CASSLAGRSETQYF
TRBJ1-4 | TRBV6-4 | - | CASKGGSNEKLFF
TRBJ2-1 | TRBV4-3 | TRBD1 | CASSQGQGPYNEQFF
TRBJ1-1 | TRBV19 | - | CASTDRGTEAFF
TRBJ1-2 | TRBV6-2/TRBV6-3 | - | CASSYSTGTTF
TRBJ1-3 | TRBV28 | - | CASSPGVPGNTIYF
TRBJ1-5 | TRBV6-1 | - | CASRNEAGLRNQPQHF
TRBJ2-2 | TRBV20-1 | - | CSASGVHTGELFF
TRBJ1-5 | TRBV6-2/TRBV6-3 | - | CASSYKDSNQPQHF
TRBJ2-7 | TRBV30 | - | CAWSKGSYEQYF
TRBJ2-1 | TRBV9 | - | CTSSVVASGRFYNEQFF
TRBJ1-5 | TRBV28 | TRBD1 | CASREPGGHQPQHF
TRBJ1-2 | TRBV10-3 | - | CAIKGTTTRSLAGYTF
TRBJ1-2 | TRBV11-2 | - | CASSFSQTANYGYTF
TRBJ2-1 | TRBV15 | - | CATSRVQSSYNEQFF